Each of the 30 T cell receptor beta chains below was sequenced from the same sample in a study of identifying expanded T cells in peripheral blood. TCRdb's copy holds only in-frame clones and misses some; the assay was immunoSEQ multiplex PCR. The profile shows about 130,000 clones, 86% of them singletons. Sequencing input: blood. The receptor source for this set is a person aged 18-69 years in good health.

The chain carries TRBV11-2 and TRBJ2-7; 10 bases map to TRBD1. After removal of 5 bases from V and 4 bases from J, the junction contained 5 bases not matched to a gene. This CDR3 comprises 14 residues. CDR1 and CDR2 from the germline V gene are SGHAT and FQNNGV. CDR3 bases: TGTGCCAGCAGCCCGGGACAGGGGAGGTACGAGCAGTACTTC. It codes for CASSPGQGRYEQYF. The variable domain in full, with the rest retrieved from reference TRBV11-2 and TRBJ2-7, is EAGVAQSPRYKIIEKRQSVAFWCNPISGHATLYWYQQILGQGPKLLIQFQNNGVVDDSQLPKDRFSAERLKGVDSTLKIQPAKLEDSAVYLCASSPGQGRYEQYFGPGTRLTVT.

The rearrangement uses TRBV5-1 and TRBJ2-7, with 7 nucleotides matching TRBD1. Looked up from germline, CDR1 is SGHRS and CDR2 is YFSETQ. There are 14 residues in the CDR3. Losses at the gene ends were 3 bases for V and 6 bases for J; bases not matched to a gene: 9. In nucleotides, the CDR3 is TGCGCCAGCAGCTACGGGACAGATAGCCGCGAGCAGTACTTC. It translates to CASSYGTDSREQYF.

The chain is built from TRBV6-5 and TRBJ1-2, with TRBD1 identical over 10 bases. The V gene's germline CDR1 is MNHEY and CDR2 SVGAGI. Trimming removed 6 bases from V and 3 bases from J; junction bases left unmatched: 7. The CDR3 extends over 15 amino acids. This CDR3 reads CASSRGQGIDYGYTF. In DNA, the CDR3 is TGTGCCAGCAGCAGGGGACAGGGGATTGACTATGGCTACACCTTC.

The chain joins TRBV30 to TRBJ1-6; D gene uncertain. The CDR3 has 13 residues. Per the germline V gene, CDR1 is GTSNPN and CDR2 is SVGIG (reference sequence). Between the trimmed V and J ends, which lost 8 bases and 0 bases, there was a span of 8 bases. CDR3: CAGSGSYNSPLHF. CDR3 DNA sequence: TGTGCCGGATCCGGCTCCTATAATTCACCCCTCCACTTT.

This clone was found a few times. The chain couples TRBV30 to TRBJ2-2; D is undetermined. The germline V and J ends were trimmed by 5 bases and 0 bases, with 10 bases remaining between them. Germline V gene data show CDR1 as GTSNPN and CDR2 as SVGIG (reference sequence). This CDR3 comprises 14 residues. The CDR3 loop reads CAWVAPSNTGELFF. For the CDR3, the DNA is TGTGCCTGGGTGGCACCTTCGAACACCGGGGAGCTGTTTTTT.

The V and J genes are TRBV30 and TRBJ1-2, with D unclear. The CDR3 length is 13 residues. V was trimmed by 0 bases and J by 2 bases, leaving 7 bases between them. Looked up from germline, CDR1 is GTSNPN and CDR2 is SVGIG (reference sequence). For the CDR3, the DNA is TGTGCCTGGAGTGTTAACAGCAACTATGGCTACACCTTC. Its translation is CAWSVNSNYGYTF. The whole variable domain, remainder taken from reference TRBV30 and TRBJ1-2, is SQTIHQWPATLVQPVGSPLSLECTVEGTSNPNLYWYRQAAGRGLQLLFYSVGIGQISSEVPQNLSASRPQDRQFILSSKKLLLSDSGFYLCAWSVNSNYGYTFGSGTRLTVV.

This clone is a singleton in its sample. CDR3 nucleotides: TGTGCCAGCACTGGGTCAGCGGGGGACCCCTACAATGAGCAGTTCTTC. Protein sequence: CASTGSAGDPYNEQFF. The J gene is TRBJ2-1, the V gene TRBV7-2, with TRBD2 matching over 8 bases. With V trimmed by 7 bases and J by 2 bases, 10 bases remained unmatched. Looked up from germline, CDR1 is SGHTA and CDR2 is FQGNSA. This CDR3 has 16 residues.

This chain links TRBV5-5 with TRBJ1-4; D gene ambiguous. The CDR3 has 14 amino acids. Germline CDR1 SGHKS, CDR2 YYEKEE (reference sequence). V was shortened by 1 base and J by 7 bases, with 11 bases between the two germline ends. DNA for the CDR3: TGTGCCAGCAGCTTGCCTGTCGCGACTGAAAAACTGTTTTTT. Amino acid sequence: CASSLPVATEKLFF.

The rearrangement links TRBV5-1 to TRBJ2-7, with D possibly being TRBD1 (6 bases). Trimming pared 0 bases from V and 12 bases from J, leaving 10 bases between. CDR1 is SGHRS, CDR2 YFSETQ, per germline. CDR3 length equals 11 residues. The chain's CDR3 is CASSLGPDRYF. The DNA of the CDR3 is TGCGCCAGCAGCTTGGGGCCGGACAGGTACTTC.

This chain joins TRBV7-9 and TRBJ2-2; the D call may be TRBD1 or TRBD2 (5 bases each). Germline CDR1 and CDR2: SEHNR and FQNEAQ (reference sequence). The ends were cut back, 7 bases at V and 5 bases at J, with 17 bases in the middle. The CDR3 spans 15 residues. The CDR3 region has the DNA TGTGCCAGCACCCACGCAGGGAGCGGTACCGGGGAGCTGTTTTTT. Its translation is CASTHAGSGTGELFF. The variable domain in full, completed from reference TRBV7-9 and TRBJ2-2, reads DTGVSQNPRHKITKRGQNVTFRCDPISEHNRLYWYRQTLGQGPEFLTYFQNEAQLEKSRLLSDRFSAERPKGSFSTLEIQRTEQGDSAMYLCASTHAGSGTGELFFGEGSRLTVL.

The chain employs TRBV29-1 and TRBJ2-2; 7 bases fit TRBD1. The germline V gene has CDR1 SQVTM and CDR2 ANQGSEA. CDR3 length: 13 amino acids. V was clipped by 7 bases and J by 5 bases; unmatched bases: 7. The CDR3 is CSAGQLITGELFF. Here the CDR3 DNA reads TGCAGCGCGGGACAGCTGATTACCGGGGAGCTGTTTTTT.

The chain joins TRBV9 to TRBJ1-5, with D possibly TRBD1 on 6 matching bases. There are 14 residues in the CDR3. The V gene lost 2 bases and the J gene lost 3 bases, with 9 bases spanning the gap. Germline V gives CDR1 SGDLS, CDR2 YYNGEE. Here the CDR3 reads CASSVSGVNQPQHF. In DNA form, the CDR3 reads TGTGCCAGCAGCGTTTCAGGGGTCAATCAGCCCCAGCATTTT.

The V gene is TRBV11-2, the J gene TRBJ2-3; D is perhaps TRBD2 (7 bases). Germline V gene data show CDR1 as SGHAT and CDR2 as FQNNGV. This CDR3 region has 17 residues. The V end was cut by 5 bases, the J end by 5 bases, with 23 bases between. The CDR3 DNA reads TGTGCCAGCAGCCCCGGACTAGTGGGACACACAGGAGATACGCAGTATTTT. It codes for CASSPGLVGHTGDTQYF.

The DNA for the CDR3 is TGTGCCAGCAGCCCACGATCGGACAGCGGCCCACCCCTCCACTTT. Encoded protein: CASSPRSDSGPPLHF. The chain links TRBV7-2 to TRBJ1-6; possible D gene TRBD1, 6 bases. Between the trimmed V and J ends, which lost 5 bases and 11 bases, there was a span of 19 bases. The CDR3 runs 15 residues. Germline V CDR1 and CDR2: SGHTA, FQGNSA.

The chain's CDR3 is CASSYRGTPQHF. CDR3 in DNA: TGTGCCAGCAGTTATCGGGGAACGCCCCAGCATTTT. J is TRBJ1-5 and V is TRBV6-1, with D hard to call. The ends were cut back, 5 bases at V and 9 bases at J, with 11 bases in the middle. CDR3 length equals 12 residues. Germline V gene lookup returns CDR1 MNHNS and CDR2 SASEGT.

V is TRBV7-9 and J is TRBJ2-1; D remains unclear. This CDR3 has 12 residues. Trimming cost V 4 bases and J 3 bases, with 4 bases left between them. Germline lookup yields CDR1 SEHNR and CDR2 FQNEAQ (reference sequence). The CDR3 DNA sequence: TGTGCCAGCAGCTCGATCTACAATGAGCAGTTCTTC. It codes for CASSSIYNEQFF.

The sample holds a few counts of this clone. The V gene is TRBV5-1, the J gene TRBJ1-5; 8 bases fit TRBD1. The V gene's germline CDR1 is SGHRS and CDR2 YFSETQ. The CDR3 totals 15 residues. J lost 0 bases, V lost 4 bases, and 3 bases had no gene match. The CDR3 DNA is TGCGCCAGCAGCCAGGGGGCGGGTAGCAATCAGCCCCAGCATTTT. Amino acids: CASSQGAGSNQPQHF. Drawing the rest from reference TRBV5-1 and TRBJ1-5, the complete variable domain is KAGVTQTPRYLIKTRGQQVTLSCSPISGHRSVSWYQQTPGQGLQFLFEYFSETQRNKGNFPGRFSGRQFSNSRSEMNVSTLELGDSALYLCASSQGAGSNQPQHFGDGTRLSIL.

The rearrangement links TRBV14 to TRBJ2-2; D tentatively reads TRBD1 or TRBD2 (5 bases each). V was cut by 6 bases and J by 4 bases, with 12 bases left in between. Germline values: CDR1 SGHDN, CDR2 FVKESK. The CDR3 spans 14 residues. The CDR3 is CASRFGAFTGELFF. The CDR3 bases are TGTGCCAGCAGATTCGGGGCCTTCACCGGGGAGCTGTTTTTT.

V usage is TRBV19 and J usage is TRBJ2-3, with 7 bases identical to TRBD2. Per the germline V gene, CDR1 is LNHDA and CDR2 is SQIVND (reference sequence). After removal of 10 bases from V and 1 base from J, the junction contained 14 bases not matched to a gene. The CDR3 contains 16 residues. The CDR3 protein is CATLRDSLAGTDTQYF. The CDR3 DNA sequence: TGTGCCACCCTGAGAGACTCGCTAGCGGGCACAGATACGCAGTATTTT. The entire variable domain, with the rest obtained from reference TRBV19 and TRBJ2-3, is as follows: DGGITQSPKYLFRKEGQNVTLSCEQNLNHDAMYWYRQDPGQGLRLIYYSQIVNDFQKGDIAEGYSVSREKKESFPLTVTSAQKNPTAFYLCATLRDSLAGTDTQYFGPGTRLTVL.

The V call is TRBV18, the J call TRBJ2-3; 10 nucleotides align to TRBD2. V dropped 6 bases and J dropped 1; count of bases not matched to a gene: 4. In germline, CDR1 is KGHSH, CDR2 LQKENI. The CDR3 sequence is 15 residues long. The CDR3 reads CASSPSGSGTDTQYF. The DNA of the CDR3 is TGTGCCAGCTCGCCTAGCGGGAGTGGCACAGATACGCAGTATTTT. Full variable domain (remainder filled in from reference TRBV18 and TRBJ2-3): NAGVMQNPRHLVRRRGQEARLRCSPMKGHSHVYWYRQLPEEGLKFMVYLQKENIIDESGMPKERFSAEFPKEGPSILRIQQVVRGDSAAYFCASSPSGSGTDTQYFGPGTRLTVL.

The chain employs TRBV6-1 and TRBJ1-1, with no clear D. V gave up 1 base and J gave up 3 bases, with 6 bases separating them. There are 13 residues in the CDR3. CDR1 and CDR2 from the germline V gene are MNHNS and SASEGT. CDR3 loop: CASSEDRDTEAFF. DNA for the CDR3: TGTGCCAGCAGTGAAGATAGGGACACTGAAGCTTTCTTT.

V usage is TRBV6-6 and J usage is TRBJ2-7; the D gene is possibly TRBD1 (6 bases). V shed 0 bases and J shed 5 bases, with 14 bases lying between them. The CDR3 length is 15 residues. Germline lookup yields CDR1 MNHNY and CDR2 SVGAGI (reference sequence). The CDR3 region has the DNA TGTGCCAGCAGTTACTCGAAGTCTGGGGGCCACGAGCAGTACTTC. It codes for CASSYSKSGGHEQYF.

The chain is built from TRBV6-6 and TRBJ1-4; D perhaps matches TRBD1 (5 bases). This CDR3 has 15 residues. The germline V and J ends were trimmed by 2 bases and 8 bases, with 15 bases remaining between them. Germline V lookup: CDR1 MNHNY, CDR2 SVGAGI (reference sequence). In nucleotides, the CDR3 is TGTGCCAGCAGTTACCGCGGGGGTGAAGGAGAAAAACTGTTTTTT. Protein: CASSYRGGEGEKLFF.

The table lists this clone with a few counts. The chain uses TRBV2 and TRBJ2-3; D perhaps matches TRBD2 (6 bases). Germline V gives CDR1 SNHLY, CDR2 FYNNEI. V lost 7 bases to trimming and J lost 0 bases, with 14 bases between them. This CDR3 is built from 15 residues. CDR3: CASTTPGGSTDTQYF. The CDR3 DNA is TGTGCCAGCACCACTCCCGGGGGAAGCACAGATACGCAGTATTTT.

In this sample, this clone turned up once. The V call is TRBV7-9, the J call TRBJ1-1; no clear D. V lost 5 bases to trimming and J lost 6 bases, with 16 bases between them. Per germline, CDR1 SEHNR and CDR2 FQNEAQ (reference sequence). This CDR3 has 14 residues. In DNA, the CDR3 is TGTGCCAGCAGCCCAGGTCGATTGACATCTGAAGCTTTCTTT. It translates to CASSPGRLTSEAFF.

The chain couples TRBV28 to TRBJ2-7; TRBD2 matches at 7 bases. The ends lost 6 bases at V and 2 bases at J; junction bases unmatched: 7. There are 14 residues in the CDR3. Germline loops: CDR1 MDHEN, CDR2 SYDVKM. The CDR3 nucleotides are TGTGCCAGCAGGGGAACCCTAGCGGCCTACGAGCAGTACTTC. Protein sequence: CASRGTLAAYEQYF. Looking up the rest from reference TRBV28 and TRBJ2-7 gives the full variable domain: DVKVTQSSRYLVKRTGEKVFLECVQDMDHENMFWYRQDPGLGLRLIYFSYDVKMKEKGDIPEGYSVSREKKERFSLILESASTNQTSMYLCASRGTLAAYEQYFGPGTRLTVT.

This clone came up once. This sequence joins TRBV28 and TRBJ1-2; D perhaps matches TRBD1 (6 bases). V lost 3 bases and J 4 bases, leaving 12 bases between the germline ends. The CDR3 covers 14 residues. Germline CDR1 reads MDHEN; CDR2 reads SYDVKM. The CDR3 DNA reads TGTGCCAGCAGTTTGGGACACCGAGGCTATGGCTACACCTTC. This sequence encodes CASSLGHRGYGYTF.

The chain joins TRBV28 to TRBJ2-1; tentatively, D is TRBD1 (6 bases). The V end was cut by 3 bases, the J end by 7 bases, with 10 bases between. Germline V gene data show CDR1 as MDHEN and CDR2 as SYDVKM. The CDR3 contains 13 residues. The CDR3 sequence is CASSFTGMNEQFF. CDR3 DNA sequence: TGTGCCAGCAGTTTCACAGGGATGAATGAGCAGTTCTTC.

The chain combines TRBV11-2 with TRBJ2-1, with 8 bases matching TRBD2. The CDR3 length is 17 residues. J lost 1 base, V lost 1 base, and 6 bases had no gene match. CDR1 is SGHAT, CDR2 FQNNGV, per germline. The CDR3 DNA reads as TGTGCCAGCAGCTTAGTGTTGCGCGGGGGGTCCTACAATGAGCAGTTCTTC. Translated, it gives CASSLVLRGGSYNEQFF.

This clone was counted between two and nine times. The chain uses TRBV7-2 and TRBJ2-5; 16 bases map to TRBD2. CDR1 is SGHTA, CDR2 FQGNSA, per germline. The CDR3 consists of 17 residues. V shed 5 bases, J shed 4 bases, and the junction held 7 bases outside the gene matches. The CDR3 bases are TGTGCCAGCAGCCCGGGACTAGCGGGAGGGCCGGGAGAGACCCAGTACTTC. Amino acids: CASSPGLAGGPGETQYF.